The entry that follows covers one T cell receptor beta chain sequence. The clone's antigen remains unknown. No base qualities exist here, and no much larger clone lies one base off it. These data originate in a study of T cells in narcolepsy (dated by TCRdb to 2017 to 2018). Regarding the research as a whole: Healthy control donors were enrolled in the study alongside patients who had narcolepsy type 1 or type 2 (NT1, NT2). The study used TCR Vbeta sequencing to track clonotypes in blood and CSF while looking for autoreactive T cells in narcolepsy patients that target self-antigens of hypocretin neurons (hypocretin, TRIB2). The investigation overall reported the following: Autoreactive clonotypes were reported to be detected serially in the blood of the same patients and of different patients, but not in the blood of healthy controls. HCRT-specific and TRIB2-specific autoreactive clonotypes were highlighted in plots that compared CD4+ T cell clonotypes in CSF versus blood from the same patient.

The library was made by the immunoSEQ multiplex PCR assay. In TCRdb, the immuneACCESS table is reduced to in-frame sequences with V and J assigned. These tables do not hold every clone; where another copy was compared, an unresolved V gene accounts for under half, and the others remain unexplained. Here the sample has about 17,000 clones; around 70% occur a single time. The ten most abundant clones make up 14% of the sample. Germline trimming: 0 bases from V, 0 bases from J; junction bases outside gene matches: 7. CDR1 and CDR2 are drawn from the germline V gene: SGDLS, YYNGEE. Spanning cysteine to phenylalanine, the CDR3 consists of 17 amino acids. This entry keeps only the CDR3 DNA: 51 bases, framed from base 1. For TCR Vbeta sequencing and comparison with CSF CD8+ T cells, memory CD8+ T cells were sorted ex vivo from the blood of patients.

Sequenced input: CD45RA- memory CD8+ T cells from PBMCs. The intended sense of this specimen's cell subset or site label: memory T cells sorted ex vivo from peripheral blood. Recombination connected TRBV9 to TRBJ2-3, and TRBD2 matches 7 of the central bases. The sequence came from a human donor with narcolepsy. CDR3 region: CASSVEGSGASTDTQYF. Here is the DNA: TGTGCCAGCAGCGTAGAGGGGAGCGGGGCGAGCACAGATACGCAGTATTTT. This CDR3, with the reference TRBV9 and TRBJ2-3 proteins standing in past its ends, gives the full variable domain DSGVTQTPKHLITATGQRVTLRCSPRSGDLSVYWYQQSLDQGLQFLIQYYNGEERAKGNILERFSAQQFPDLHSELNLSSLELGDSALYFCASSVEGSGASTDTQYFGPGTRLTVL.